This T cell receptor (beta chain) was retrieved from a study of beta chain features in type 1 diabetes. Across the study: Under 140,000,000 sorted cells were examined across all samples.

With respect to this clone: Its antigen is not known.

CDR1 and CDR2 (germline): SGHRS, YFSETQ. With 7 bases clipped from V and 4 bases from J, the junction kept 7 bases outside the gene matches. This CDR3 has 13 residues. All of the isolated RNA was reverse transcribed, so expressed TCRB transcripts were sequenced. Average reads for naive, central memory and regulatory T cell samples were about 3.57 million. Sequencing used immunoSEQ multiplex PCR; TCRdb keeps in-frame clones, though not all of them. The repertoire has about 9,400 clones, about 84% of them found once; the top ten carry roughly 1.5%. Findings and limits, study-wide: Among all four CD4+ subsets, Type 1 diabetes patients had TCRB CDR3s that were moderately but significantly shorter. TCRB repertoires of naive, central memory and Treg cells appeared more similar among patients than among healthy donors.

This TCR came from a woman between 18 and 29 years old in good health. The genes are TRBV5-1 and TRBJ2-5; 7 bases line up with TRBD2. The specimen was Tregs from blood. CDR3 nucleotide sequence: TGCGCCAGCGCCGCACCGGGGGGAGAGACCCAGTACTTC. It encodes CASAAPGGETQYF.